This entry describes one T cell receptor (beta chain). This entry is derived from a study of T cell changes during pregnancy in multiple sclerosis. V gave up 0 bases and J gave up 3 bases, with 4 bases separating them. From germline, CDR1 is SGHRS and CDR2 YFSETQ. This CDR3 has 12 residues. Assay used: immunoSEQ multiplex PCR; TCRdb lists only in-frame clones, some missing. This sample has about 31,000 clones; about nine tenths occur once, and the top ten carry about 4.5%. V and J are TRBV5-1 and TRBJ2-7; no firm D call. Here the sequenced sample was CD8+ T cells from peripheral blood mononuclear cells, taken in the second trimester of pregnancy. This TCR was sampled from a female donor with multiple sclerosis, enrolled in a pregnancy study. CDR3 coding DNA: TGCGCCAGCAGCTTGGGCGGCTACGAGCAGTACTTC. This codes for CASSLGGYEQYF.